Here is one TCR beta chain with its context. Assay: immunoSEQ multiplex PCR; the TCRdb copy retains only in-frame clones and omits some. The sample lists 6,000 to 8,000 clones, approximately 85% occurring once. The time point is: week 3, after first cycle of checkpoint inhibitor. V shed 2 bases and J shed 6 bases, with 1 base lying between them. This CDR3 has 11 residues. Germline CDR1 and CDR2: MNHNS and SASEGT. The sample is drawn from a study of blood T cell dynamics during melanoma immunotherapy. Source: blood, taken from a patient treated with checkpoint blockade. The J gene is TRBJ2-2, the V gene TRBV6-1; D is ambiguous. This clonotype was sampled from a human donor with melanoma. CDR3 DNA sequence: TGTGCCAGCAGTGAATCCGGGGAGCTGTTTTTT. Protein: CASSESGELFF.